Following are 30 T cell receptor beta chains from one sample sequenced in a study of blood T cell repertoires in COVID-19. Profiling relied on immunoSEQ multiplex PCR, and the TCRdb table lists in-frame clones only, not all of them. The sample carries tens of thousands of clones, roughly 87% recorded once. The source material was peripheral blood. The receptors derive from a man aged 50-60 years with active or convalescent COVID-19.

The genes are TRBV7-9 and TRBJ2-1; the match to TRBD2 covers 8 bases. The CDR3 is 15 residues long. Trimming cost V 3 bases and J 4 bases; bases outside gene matches: 5. Germline V gene sequence: CDR1 SEHNR, CDR2 FQNEAQ (reference sequence). Here the CDR3 reads CASSFPGLVYNEQFF. The CDR3 region has the DNA TGTGCCAGCAGCTTCCCGGGACTAGTGTACAATGAGCAGTTCTTC. The full variable domain, with the rest looked up from reference TRBV7-9 and TRBJ2-1, is DTGVSQNPRHKITKRGQNVTFRCDPISEHNRLYWYRQTLGQGPEFLTYFQNEAQLEKSRLLSDRFSAERPKGSFSTLEIQRTEQGDSAMYLCASSFPGLVYNEQFFGPGTRLTVL.

The V and J genes are TRBV7-2 and TRBJ2-5; 8 nucleotides align to TRBD2. Looked up from germline, CDR1 is SGHTA and CDR2 is FQGNSA. This CDR3 comprises 14 residues. V shed 5 bases, J shed 5 bases, and the junction held 7 bases outside the gene matches. The CDR3 loop is CASSQGTGGETQYF. The CDR3 nucleotides are TGTGCCAGCAGCCAAGGCACGGGGGGGGAGACCCAGTACTTC.

V usage is TRBV9 and J usage is TRBJ2-4, with a tentative D call TRBD2 (5 bases). The germline gives CDR1 SGDLS, CDR2 YYNGEE. V dropped 0 bases and J dropped 8 bases, with 18 bases sitting between them. The CDR3 has 16 residues. CDR3 residues: CASSVGDGVLVDIQYF. CDR3 nucleotide sequence: TGTGCCAGCAGCGTAGGAGACGGGGTTCTGGTTGACATTCAGTACTTC.

The rearrangement links TRBV12-5 to TRBJ2-1; perhaps TRBD2 as D (5 bases). This CDR3 has 20 residues. Trimming left V 0 bases short and J 0 bases short, with 21 bases between. Germline V CDR1 and CDR2: LGHNT, FRNRAP. This CDR3 reads CASGLVQWRWVPSSYNEQFF. The CDR3 bases are TGTGCTAGTGGTTTGGTACAGTGGAGGTGGGTTCCTAGCTCCTACAATGAGCAGTTCTTC.

The CDR3 sequence: CAWNYNRDRGGPGNTIYF. Here the CDR3 DNA reads TGTGCCTGGAACTACAACCGGGACAGGGGAGGTCCTGGAAACACCATATATTTT. The chain couples TRBV30 to TRBJ1-3; 10 bases are a match to TRBD1. With V trimmed by 4 bases and J by 2 bases, 14 bases remained unmatched. CDR1 GTSNPN and CDR2 SVGIG come from the germline V gene (reference sequence). This CDR3 is 18 amino acids long.

The chain employs TRBV11-1 and TRBJ2-7; no firm D call. V lost 5 bases, J lost 4 bases, and 12 bases lay in between. Germline-derived CDR1 and CDR2 are SGHAT and FQDESV (reference sequence). The length of the CDR3 is 13 residues. CDR3 coding DNA: TGTGCCAGCAGCCTCCGACTGGCTTACGAGCAGTACTTC. Protein sequence: CASSLRLAYEQYF. The complete variable domain, with remaining parts taken from reference TRBV11-1 and TRBJ2-7, reads EAEVAQSPRYKITEKSQAVAFWCDPISGHATLYWYRQILGQGPELLVQFQDESVVDDSQLPKDRFSAERLKGVDSTLKIQPAELGDSAMYLCASSLRLAYEQYFGPGTRLTVT.

The chain recombines TRBV4-1 with TRBJ1-4; no reliable D call. Germline V lookup: CDR1 MGHRA, CDR2 YSYEKL. V lost 1 base, J lost 0 bases, and 6 bases lay in between. The CDR3 contains 15 residues. CDR3 protein: CASSQVAATNEKLFF. The CDR3 DNA sequence: TGCGCCAGCAGCCAAGTAGCCGCAACTAATGAAAAACTGTTTTTT.

The chain joins TRBV19 to TRBJ1-6; D is unclear. Deletions cut 3 bases from V and 7 bases from J, with 13 bases between. There are 15 residues in the CDR3. Germline V gives CDR1 LNHDA, CDR2 SQIVND (reference sequence). For the CDR3, the DNA is TGTGCCAGTAGTATCGTAAACCAGAGGAATTCACCCCTCCACTTT. This sequence encodes CASSIVNQRNSPLHF. The full variable domain, with the rest looked up from reference TRBV19 and TRBJ1-6, is DGGITQSPKYLFRKEGQNVTLSCEQNLNHDAMYWYRQDPGQGLRLIYYSQIVNDFQKGDIAEGYSVSREKKESFPLTVTSAQKNPTAFYLCASSIVNQRNSPLHFGNGTRLTVT.

The genes are TRBV9 and TRBJ2-3; a weak D match, TRBD2 (6 bases). The CDR3 runs 17 residues. Trimming cost V 0 bases and J 2 bases, with 16 bases left between them. Germline lookup yields CDR1 SGDLS and CDR2 YYNGEE. CDR3 DNA sequence: TGTGCCAGCAGCGTAGCTACCCTTAGCGGACCCACAGATACGCAGTATTTT. As protein: CASSVATLSGPTDTQYF.

The gene calls are TRBV5-1 and TRBJ1-1; a weak D match, TRBD1 (5 bases). The ends were cut back, 0 bases at V and 4 bases at J, with 10 bases in the middle. The CDR3 loop spans 14 amino acids. Germline-derived CDR1 and CDR2 are SGHRS and YFSETQ. In DNA form, the CDR3 reads TGCGCCAGCAGCTTGGGTTCGGGGGGCACTGAAGCTTTCTTT. This sequence encodes CASSLGSGGTEAFF.

This rearrangement joins TRBV6-2 or TRBV6-3 to TRBJ2-5, with 14 bases identical to TRBD2. Germline CDR1 and CDR2: MNHEY and SVGEGT. The CDR3 loop spans 19 amino acids. V gave up 0 bases and J gave up 0 bases; unmatched junction bases: 6. The CDR3 DNA reads TGTGCCAGCAGTTACTCGATCTGGGGACTAGCGGGAGACCAAGAGACCCAGTACTTC. Encoded protein: CASSYSIWGLAGDQETQYF.

In regard to this clone: Germline is not matched at one junction end, which may reflect a read error. This chain connects TRBV23-1 to TRBJ2-2, with TRBD1 matching over 9 bases. TRBV23-1 is marked as an open reading frame, function uncertain. There are 16 residues in the CDR3. In DNA, the CDR3 is TGCGTCAGCAGTCACCTGGACAGGGGAATGGACGGGGAGCTGTTTTTT. It yields the protein CVSSHLDRGMDGELFF.

This chain joins TRBV4-3 and TRBJ2-7; 9 nucleotides line up with TRBD1. The CDR3 totals 15 residues. Germline CDR1 LGHNA, CDR2 YSLEER. After removal of 4 bases from V and 7 bases from J, the junction contained 11 bases not matched to a gene. The CDR3 reads CASSRTPGQGFEQYF. The CDR3, as DNA: TGCGCCAGCAGCCGAACCCCGGGACAGGGATTTGAGCAGTACTTC.

The rearrangement joins TRBV18 to TRBJ2-5; D gene uncertain. This CDR3 spans 14 amino acids. V was shortened by 3 bases and J by 0 bases, with 8 bases between the two germline ends. Germline-derived CDR1 and CDR2 are KGHSH and LQKENI. This CDR3 is CASSPDAYQETQYF. The CDR3 DNA is TGTGCCAGCTCACCCGATGCGTACCAAGAGACCCAGTACTTC.

The rearrangement uses TRBV28 and TRBJ1-1, with 7 bases that match TRBD1. Losses at the gene ends were 5 bases for V and 6 bases for J; bases not matched to a gene: 6. This CDR3 has 13 residues. In germline, CDR1 is MDHEN, CDR2 SYDVKM. The CDR3 DNA follows: TGTGCCAGCAGTCCCTGGGACAGATCTGAAGCTTTCTTT. It yields the protein CASSPWDRSEAFF.

The chain combines TRBV5-6 with TRBJ2-7, with TRBD2 matching 8 bases. Germline V gives CDR1 SGHDT, CDR2 YYEEEE. Trimming took 0 bases from V and 2 from J; bases not matched to a gene: 7. The CDR3 consists of 16 residues. CDR3 protein: CASSLASSGPTYEQYF. CDR3 nucleotide sequence: TGTGCCAGCAGCTTGGCCTCTAGCGGGCCTACCTACGAGCAGTACTTC.

The V gene is TRBV14, the J gene TRBJ2-7; the match to TRBD1 covers 10 bases. Germline assignment: CDR1 SGHDN and CDR2 FVKESK. CDR3 length: 17 amino acids. V lost 4 bases to trimming and J lost 4 bases; unmatched junction nucleotides: 13. CDR3 in amino acids: CASSRRSIGQGVYEQYF. DNA for the CDR3: TGTGCCAGCAGCCGCCGAAGCATAGGACAGGGGGTATACGAGCAGTACTTC.

The genes are TRBV27 and TRBJ2-3; D is undetermined. The V gene's germline CDR1 is MNHEY and CDR2 SMNVEV (reference sequence). The CDR3 loop spans 12 amino acids. V shed 7 bases and J shed 3 bases, with 8 bases lying between them. The CDR3 here is CASTLYTDTQYF. The DNA for the CDR3 is TGTGCCAGCACCCTATATACAGATACGCAGTATTTT.

The J gene is TRBJ1-4, the V gene TRBV7-8; TRBD1 agrees at 7 bases. In germline, CDR1 is SGHVS, CDR2 FQNEAQ. V was clipped by 5 bases and J by 0 bases; unmatched bases: 3. The CDR3 runs 15 residues. Here the CDR3 reads CASSLGQATNEKLFF. CDR3 DNA: TGTGCCAGCAGCCTCGGACAGGCAACTAATGAAAAACTGTTTTTT.

V usage is TRBV11-2 and J usage is TRBJ2-7; TRBD2 aligns across 13 bases. Germline V gene sequence: CDR1 SGHAT, CDR2 FQNNGV. The CDR3 is 15 amino acids. The V and J ends lost 2 bases and 5 bases, in that order; junction bases with no gene match: 3. CDR3 sequence reads: CASSLRLAGGHEQYF. CDR3 bases: TGTGCCAGCAGCTTACGACTAGCGGGAGGCCACGAGCAGTACTTC.

The chain combines TRBV7-3 with TRBJ2-2, with a weak D call TRBD2 (6 bases). Germline CDR1 reads SGHTA; CDR2 reads FQGTGA. V dropped 1 base and J dropped 0 bases, with 9 bases sitting between them. CDR3 length: 16 amino acids. The CDR3 bases are TGTGCCAGCAGCTTAAACGGGGGTACGAACACCGGGGAGCTGTTTTTT. Encoded protein: CASSLNGGTNTGELFF.

The chain employs TRBV5-5 and TRBJ1-6, with TRBD1 matching 8 bases. Germline CDR1 is SGHKS and CDR2 is YYEKEE (reference sequence). The CDR3 contains 14 residues. The junction had 4 bases not matched to a gene; V was cut back by 3 bases and J by 8 bases. The CDR3 reads CASSSGQEHSPLHF. The CDR3 DNA reads as TGTGCCAGCAGCTCGGGACAGGAGCATTCACCCCTCCACTTT.

This chain connects TRBV11-2 to TRBJ2-7; D gene unclear. V was pared by 0 bases and J by 7 bases, with 7 bases between. CDR3 length: 12 amino acids. CDR1 and CDR2 from the germline V gene are SGHAT and FQNNGV. CDR3 protein: CASSLDGWEQYF. DNA of the CDR3: TGTGCCAGCAGCTTAGACGGGTGGGAGCAGTACTTC.

This clone was counted a single time. V usage is TRBV28 and J usage is TRBJ2-3, with D perhaps TRBD2 (6 bases). V lost 1 base to trimming and J lost 2 bases, with 10 bases between them. The CDR3 totals 15 residues. From germline, CDR1 is MDHEN and CDR2 SYDVKM. CDR3: CASSLLGRSTDTQYF. In nucleotides, the CDR3 is TGTGCCAGCAGTTTATTGGGGAGGTCCACAGATACGCAGTATTTT.

The rearrangement joins TRBV4-2 to TRBJ1-3; weak D call: TRBD1 (6 bases). The CDR3 covers 17 residues. The V gene lost 0 bases and the J gene lost 0 bases, with 12 bases spanning the gap. CDR1 and CDR2 (germline): LGHNA, YNFKEQ. CDR3 coding DNA: TGTGCCAGCAGCCAAGAAGGACAGAGATACTCTGGAAACACCATATATTTT. Its translation is CASSQEGQRYSGNTIYF.

V usage is TRBV5-4 and J usage is TRBJ2-7; the match to TRBD1 covers 7 bases. CDR1 is SGHNT and CDR2 is YYREEE in the germline V gene (reference sequence). V gave up 3 bases and J gave up 5 bases; unmatched junction bases: 11. The CDR3 runs 15 residues. Written as DNA, the CDR3 is TGTGCCAGCAGCTCACCACCCGGGACAGCTAACGAGCAGTACTTC. It is translated as CASSSPPGTANEQYF.

The rearrangement links TRBV3-1 (or the pseudogene TRBV3-2) to TRBJ2-7, with a tentative D call TRBD2 (6 bases). Trimming removed 2 bases from V and 5 bases from J, with 13 bases in between. This CDR3 is 14 amino acids long. Germline loops: CDR1 LGHDT, CDR2 YNNKEL (reference sequence). CDR3 sequence reads: CASSQPTSPHEQYF. Written as DNA, the CDR3 is TGTGCCAGCAGCCAACCGACTAGTCCCCACGAGCAGTACTTC.

The chain links TRBV29-1 to TRBJ2-1; TRBD1 agrees at 10 bases. Germline loops: CDR1 SQVTM, CDR2 ANQGSEA. The CDR3 extends over 13 amino acids. The V segment lost 2 bases and the J segment 9 bases; nucleotides outside the gene matches: 4. CDR3 nucleotides: TGCAGCGTTGAACCCGGACAGGGGGGTGAGCAGTTCTTC. Its protein is CSVEPGQGGEQFF.

J is TRBJ2-1 and V is TRBV3-1 (or the pseudogene TRBV3-2), with TRBD2 matching over 7 bases. CDR1 is LGHDT and CDR2 is YNNKEL in the germline V gene (reference sequence). The J segment lost 0 bases and the V segment lost 2 bases, leaving 4 bases of the junction unmatched. This CDR3 is built from 16 residues. CDR3 in amino acids: CASSQLGLVSYNEQFF. The CDR3 bases are TGTGCCAGCAGCCAACTTGGACTAGTCTCCTACAATGAGCAGTTCTTC.

The rearrangement uses TRBV15 and TRBJ2-7; 9 positions match TRBD1. Germline-derived CDR1 and CDR2 are LNHNV and YYDKDF (reference sequence). Losses at the gene ends were 0 bases for V and 5 bases for J; bases not matched to a gene: 5. The length of the CDR3 is 15 residues. The CDR3 is CATSRDDRTGDEQYF. Here the CDR3 DNA reads TGTGCCACCAGCAGAGACGATCGGACAGGGGACGAGCAGTACTTC. The variable domain in full, completed from reference TRBV15 and TRBJ2-7, reads DAMVIQNPRYQVTQFGKPVTLSCSQTLNHNVMYWYQQKSSQAPKLLFHYYDKDFNNEADTPDNFQSRRPNTSFCFLDIRSPGLGDTAMYLCATSRDDRTGDEQYFGPGTRLTVT.